A selection of T cell receptor beta chains follows, all from one sample in a study of blood T cell repertoires in COVID-19. The protocol was immunoSEQ multiplex PCR, while the TCRdb copy is restricted to in-frame clones and leaves out a portion. Seen here are about 500,000 clones, roughly nine tenths observed once, and the top ten hold under 0.85%. The sequencing sample was made of PBMCs or T cells enriched from blood (not recorded which). These receptors all stem from a woman under 30 who had recovered from COVID-19. The CDR3 runs from the conserved cysteine through the conserved F or W. The D gene is left open where the match is weak. Some rows mark clone size as missing; the rest say once, few, many or name a class of expanded clone.

size	V	D	J	CDR3	DNA
.	TRBV21-1	.	TRBJ2-2	CASSSSRGARREDGELFF	TGTGCCAGCAGCAGCTCCCGGGGGGCCAGGAGGGAGGACGGGGAGCTGTTTTTT
.	TRBV5-4	.	TRBJ2-7	CASSFAPPDATYEQYF	TGTGCCAGCAGCTTTGCCCCCCCAGATGCCACCTACGAGCAGTACTTC
.	TRBV12-5	TRBD2	TRBJ2-2	CASGLAGDNTGELFF	TGTGCTAGTGGCCTGGCGGGGGACAACACCGGGGAGCTGTTTTTT
.	TRBV5-6	.	TRBJ2-3	CASTKRGEDTQYF	TGTGCCAGCACCAAACGCGGGGAAGATACGCAGTATTTT
.	TRBV2	.	TRBJ1-5	CASSDPRGNQPQHF	TGTGCCAGCAGCGACCCCAGGGGCAATCAGCCCCAGCATTTT
.	TRBV5-1	.	TRBJ2-7	CASSSGSSYEQYF	TGCGCCAGCAGCTCCGGGTCTTCCTACGAGCAGTACTTC
.	TRBV12-3/TRBV12-4	.	TRBJ2-2	CASTAGYGELFF	TGTGCCAGCACCGCGGGCTACGGGGAGCTGTTTTTT
.	TRBV19	TRBD1	TRBJ1-2	CASSVGQGTANGYTF	TGTGCCAGTAGTGTGGGACAGGGGACGGCCAATGGCTACACCTTC
.	TRBV9	TRBD2	TRBJ2-7	CASSQGGGDSYEQYF	TGTGCCAGCAGCCAAGGCGGGGGGGACTCCTACGAGCAGTACTTC
.	TRBV5-6	TRBD1	TRBJ1-5	CASSPDRGLVGNQPQHF	TGTGCCAGCAGCCCCGACAGGGGTCTTGTAGGCAATCAGCCCCAGCATTTT
few	TRBV5-1	.	TRBJ1-1	CASSFTENTEAFF	TGCGCCAGCAGCTTTACAGAAAACACTGAAGCTTTCTTT
.	TRBV5-1	TRBD2	TRBJ2-5	CASRKPTSGGVQTQYF	TGCGCCAGCCGTAAACCGACTAGCGGGGGGGTTCAGACCCAGTACTTC
.	TRBV7-2	TRBD2	TRBJ2-3	CASSSAIAGVTDTQYF	TGTGCCAGCAGCTCCGCAATAGCGGGGGTGACAGATACGCAGTATTTT
.	TRBV29-1	.	TRBJ1-2	CSVDKGVSYGYTF	TGCAGCGTTGATAAGGGGGTTAGCTATGGCTACACCTTC
few	TRBV7-9	.	TRBJ2-2	CASSLSVSGELFF	TGTGCCAGCAGCTTATCTGTCTCCGGGGAGCTGTTTTTT
.	TRBV19	.	TRBJ1-2	CASSIGGATYGYTF	TGTGCCAGTAGTATTGGGGGGGCGACCTATGGCTACACCTTC
.	TRBV5-1	.	TRBJ1-3	CASSQTSGIRSGNTIYF	TGCGCCAGCAGCCAGACGTCAGGGATTCGCTCTGGAAACACCATATATTTT
.	TRBV15	TRBD1	TRBJ2-1	CATSKIWTGSYNEQFF	TGTGCCACCAGCAAAATTTGGACAGGGTCCTACAATGAGCAGTTCTTC
.	TRBV5-1	.	TRBJ2-7	CASSLSGEGYEQYF	TGCGCCAGCAGCTTGTCAGGGGAGGGGTACGAGCAGTACTTC
few	TRBV3-1/TRBV3-2	TRBD1	TRBJ1-5	CASSQVLGQINRDRDIDQPQHF	TGTGCCAGCAGCCAAGTTCTGGGCCAGATAAACCGGGACAGGGATATTGATCAGCCCCAGCATTTT
once	TRBV6-5	.	TRBJ1-6	CASSYSTSGSDSPLHF	TGTGCCAGCAGTTACTCGACAAGTGGGTCGGATTCACCCCTCCACTTT
.	TRBV18	.	TRBJ1-5	CASSSAGGPQHF	TGTGCCAGCTCATCTGCCGGGGGGCCCCAGCATTTT
.	TRBV27	.	TRBJ1-1	CASSLSWGRGTEAFF	TGTGCCAGCAGTTTATCTTGGGGGCGCGGCACTGAAGCTTTCTTT
.	TRBV9	TRBD1	TRBJ2-7	CASSPAGTGFSYEQYF	TGTGCCAGCAGTCCCGCCGGGACAGGGTTCTCCTACGAGCAGTACTTC
.	TRBV2	TRBD2	TRBJ2-2	CASSLGGLYITGELFF	TGTGCCAGCAGTTTGGGGGGGTTGTACATCACCGGGGAGCTGTTTTTT
.	TRBV9	TRBD2	TRBJ2-3	CASSASAGGSTDTQYF	TGTGCCAGCAGCGCCTCAGCGGGGGGGAGCACAGATACGCAGTATTTT
.	TRBV1	.	TRBJ2-7	CTSSQDRRGEKYEQYF	TGCACCAGCAGCCAAGATCGGCGGGGGGAAAAATACGAGCAGTACTTC
.	TRBV19	.	TRBJ1-5	CASSIRTATPNSNQPQHF	TGTGCCAGTAGTATACGGACAGCTACTCCTAATAGCAATCAGCCCCAGCATTTT
.	TRBV12-3/TRBV12-4	.	TRBJ1-1	CASSPRQDTEAFF	TGTGCCAGCAGTCCTCGACAGGACACTGAAGCTTTCTTT
.	TRBV4-2	.	TRBJ2-2	CASSQEWSGTPNTGELFF	TGTGCCAGCAGCCAAGAATGGTCCGGGACACCGAACACCGGGGAGCTGTTTTTT
.	TRBV11-2	TRBD2	TRBJ2-5	CASSLSSGEGETQYF	TGTGCCAGCAGCTTATCTAGCGGGGAAGGAGAGACCCAGTACTTC
.	TRBV18	.	TRBJ2-2	CASSPIALEQGAGELFF	TGTGCCAGCTCACCAATCGCCCTGGAACAGGGAGCCGGGGAGCTGTTTTTT
.	TRBV13	.	TRBJ2-3	CASRPTSTDTQYF	TGTGCCAGCAGACCCACTAGCACAGATACGCAGTATTTT
.	TRBV15	.	TRBJ1-2	CATSRRDTRSGCTF	TGTGCCACCAGCAGAAGGGACACGCGGAGTGGATGCACCTTC
.	TRBV6-6	.	TRBJ2-6	CASSPSGNPGANVLTF	TGTGCCAGCAGTCCCTCGGGGAACCCTGGGGCCAACGTCCTGACTTTC
once	TRBV2	TRBD1	TRBJ2-7	CASGQGVEQYF	TGTGCCAGTGGACAGGGGGTCGAGCAGTACTTC
.	TRBV11-2	TRBD1	TRBJ1-1	CASSLTGENEAFF	TGTGCCAGCAGCTTAACAGGGGAGAATGAAGCTTTCTTT
.	TRBV24-1	.	TRBJ1-3	CATSDLSPLPQGSVAGNTIYF	TGTGCCACCAGTGATTTGTCACCTTTACCCCAGGGATCGGTTGCTGGAAACACCATATATTTT
.	TRBV5-6	TRBD1	TRBJ2-7	CASSRYRGIDYEQYF	TGTGCCAGCAGCCGCTACAGGGGGATTGACTACGAGCAGTACTTC
.	TRBV4-1	.	TRBJ1-2	CASSPPGSEGYTF	TGCGCCAGCAGCCCCCCGGGTTCAGAAGGCTACACCTTC
.	TRBV5-6	.	TRBJ2-1	CASSLGAGTYYNEQFF	TGTGCCAGCAGCTTGGGCGCCGGGACTTACTACAATGAGCAGTTCTTC
.	TRBV6-1	.	TRBJ1-5	CASSEDGGNQPQHF	TGTGCCAGCAGTGAGGACGGCGGGAATCAGCCCCAGCATTTT
.	TRBV5-4	.	TRBJ1-2	CASSLGYGGVFYGYTF	TGTGCCAGCAGCTTGGGTTATGGGGGGGTCTTCTATGGCTACACCTTC
.	TRBV11-2	TRBD2	TRBJ2-7	CASSLSSGVSYEQYF	TGTGCCAGCAGCTTATCTAGCGGGGTCTCCTACGAGCAGTACTTC
.	TRBV10-3	TRBD1	TRBJ1-1	CAISLGQGETEAFF	TGTGCCATCAGTTTGGGACAGGGAGAGACTGAAGCTTTCTTT
.	TRBV11-2	.	TRBJ2-3	CASSLVAGRDTQYF	TGTGCCAGCAGCTTAGTGGCGGGGCGGGATACGCAGTATTTT
.	TRBV4-1	TRBD1	TRBJ2-1	CASSPQGTVSYNEQFF	TGCGCCAGCAGCCCACAAGGGACAGTCTCCTACAATGAGCAGTTCTTC
.	TRBV30	.	TRBJ1-1	CASVGQLNTEAFF	TGTGCCTCCGTAGGACAGTTGAACACTGAAGCTTTCTTT
.	TRBV3-1/TRBV3-2	.	TRBJ2-1	CASSLNPGDNEQFF	TGTGCCAGCAGCCTCAACCCAGGGGACAATGAGCAGTTCTTC